This TCR beta chain was documented in a study of T cell clonotyping in hematopoietic cell transplantation (dated by TCRdb to about 2021). About the full investigation: The study collected 110 to 150 blood samples from approximately 35 consecutive transplant recipients and their related donors. Recruitment of patients ran from late 2015 to early 2017, and follow-up continued until late 2020 or until death. Overall study outcomes, separate from this receptor: The sample size was limited, and because cells were not sorted, the contributions of CD4 and CD8 repertoires could not be separated. Overlap with donor repertoires was found for only a small fraction of recipient repertoires, with over 97% found to appear de novo at the given depth. After transplant, TCR diversity in recipients dropped, and pathologically expanded clonotypes climbed progressively between day 30 and day 180. Donor and pretransplant recipient Inverse Simpson Index values predicted broader posttransplant TCR repertoire diversity.

The immunoSEQ assay, a bias-controlled multiplex PCR using V- and J-specific primers, was used to amplify TCR beta CDR3 regions from genomic DNA. In a second PCR step, the CDR3 amplicons were tagged with a proprietary barcode plus Illumina adapter sequences. CDR3 libraries were sequenced on an Illumina MiSeq instrument. Per the original workflow: Export and quality control were performed with immunoSEQ Analyzer 3.0, and downstream analyses were performed with R Bioconductor and Immunarch. Only productive rearrangements in the normalized downsampled data set went into calculating the repertoire metrics. Clonotypes larger than 5 templates in the normalized cohort were defined as pathologically expanded. The Inverse Simpson Index was used to measure repertoire diversity. To capture all clonotypes, the CMV-specificity analyses were run on the non-normalized data set. Drawn from immuneACCESS, this table holds only the in-frame rearrangements with V and J called that TCRdb kept. Clones are partly lost; checked studies trace under half to an unresolved V gene and leave the rest unexplained. D and trimming come from the DNA, and the V and J calls and clone size come from that table. The sample contains roughly 5,000 clones, just under 90% of them found a single time. Under 30% of the sample lies in the top ten.

The junction carries 7 bases between V and J, which are trimmed by 0 bases and 1 base respectively. The CDR3, from cysteine to phenylalanine, totals 14 residues. The only DNA kept is the CDR3, 42 bases in frame from the first base. CDR1 is given as SGHDT and CDR2 as YYEEEE, both from the germline V gene. About this clone: Its antigen remains undetermined. Per-nucleotide qualities are absent, and no much larger clonotype sits a single base away.

The label giving this sample's time point can be read as: 100 days after allo-HCT. Blood from recipients was drawn roughly 28 days before transplant, then again at days 30, 100 and 180 after transplant. Using Nuclei Lysis Solution, genomic DNA was extracted from unfractionated peripheral blood mononuclear cells that were either fresh or cryopreserved. The receptor was derived from an older male patient who had an allogeneic stem cell transplant from an unrelated donor, so T cells may come from the graft donor. Some clones in this sample may be carry-over from other donors' samples. The chain is encoded by TRBV5-6 joined to TRBJ2-5; the D gene identity is not certain. The specimen was peripheral blood mononuclear cells, collected 100 days after allogeneic stem cell transplant. The CDR3 corresponds to CASSLGAAQETQYF. The nucleotide sequence reads TGTGCCAGCAGCTTGGGGGCAGCCCAAGAGACCCAGTACTTC.